This T cell receptor beta chain was captured by sequencing in a study of CD8 T cells in Susac syndrome. This CDR3 contains 13 residues. Germline loops: CDR1 SQVTM, CDR2 ANQGSEA. With V trimmed by 3 bases and J by 0 bases, 2 bases remained unmatched. Reverse transcription of roughly 0.5 to 1 ug RNA used random hexamers. Across 54 Vbeta and 13 Jbeta, immunoSEQ multiplex PCR amplified TCR beta CDR3. MiXCR, run by TCRdb on the immunoSEQ multiplex PCR reads, gives a single entry per CDR3 protein. The profile shows about 300,000 distinct CDR3 sequences, roughly 85% of them singletons. Relapsing-remitting disease, either stable or active, was present in the treatment-naive patients who were the multiple sclerosis controls. Isolation of CD8+ and CD4+ T cells was performed negatively, whereas enrichment of TEMRA cells was done by FACS. This clonotype was counted only a few times.

The sample was CD8+ T cells from PBMCs. This TCR was recovered from a human donor with multiple sclerosis. The genes are TRBV29-1 and TRBJ2-7, with 7 bases identical to TRBD2. The CDR3 region has the DNA TGCAGCGTTGACGGCGGGAGCTCCTACGAGCAGTACTTC. It specifies CSVDGGSSYEQYF.